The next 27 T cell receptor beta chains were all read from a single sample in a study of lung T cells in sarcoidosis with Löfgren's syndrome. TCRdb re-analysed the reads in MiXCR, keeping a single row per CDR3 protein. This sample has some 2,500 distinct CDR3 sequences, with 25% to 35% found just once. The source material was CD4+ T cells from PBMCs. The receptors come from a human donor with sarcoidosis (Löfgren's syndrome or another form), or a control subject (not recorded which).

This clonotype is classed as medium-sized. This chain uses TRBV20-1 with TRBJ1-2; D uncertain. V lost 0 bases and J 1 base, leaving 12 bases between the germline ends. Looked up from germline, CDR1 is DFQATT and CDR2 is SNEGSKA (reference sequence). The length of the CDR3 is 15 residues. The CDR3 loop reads CSARDLGEVNYGYTF. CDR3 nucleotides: TGCAGTGCTAGAGATCTCGGGGAGGTTAACTATGGCTACACCTTC.

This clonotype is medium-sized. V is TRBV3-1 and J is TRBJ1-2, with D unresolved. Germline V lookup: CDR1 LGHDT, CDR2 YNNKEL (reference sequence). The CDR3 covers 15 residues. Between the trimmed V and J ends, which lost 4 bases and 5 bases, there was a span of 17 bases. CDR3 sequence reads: CASSPAVMEQYGYTF. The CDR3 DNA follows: TGTGCCAGCAGCCCGGCCGTTATGGAGCAATATGGCTACACCTTC.

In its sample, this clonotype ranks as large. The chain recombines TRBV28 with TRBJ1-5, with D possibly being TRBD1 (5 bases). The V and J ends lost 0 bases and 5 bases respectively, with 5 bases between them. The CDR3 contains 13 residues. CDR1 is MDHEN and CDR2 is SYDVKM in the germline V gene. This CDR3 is CASSLWTDQPQHF. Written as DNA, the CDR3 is TGTGCCAGCAGTTTATGGACAGATCAGCCCCAGCATTTT.

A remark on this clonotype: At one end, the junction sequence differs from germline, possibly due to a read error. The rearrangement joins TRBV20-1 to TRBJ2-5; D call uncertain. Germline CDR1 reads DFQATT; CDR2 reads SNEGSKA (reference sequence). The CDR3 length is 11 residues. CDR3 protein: CSGTFRETQYF. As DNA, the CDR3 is TGCAGTGGGACGTTTCGAGAGACACAGTACTTC.

The CDR3 region has the DNA TGCGCCAGCAGTGAGTCGACTCGGAGGGCACAAGAGACCCAGTACTTC. This translates into CASSESTRRAQETQYF. V and J are TRBV10-2 and TRBJ2-5, with D possibly TRBD2 on 6 matching bases. The germline V and J ends were trimmed by 0 bases and 2 bases, with 13 bases remaining between them. CDR1 WSHSY and CDR2 SAAADI come from the germline V gene. The CDR3 runs to 16 residues.

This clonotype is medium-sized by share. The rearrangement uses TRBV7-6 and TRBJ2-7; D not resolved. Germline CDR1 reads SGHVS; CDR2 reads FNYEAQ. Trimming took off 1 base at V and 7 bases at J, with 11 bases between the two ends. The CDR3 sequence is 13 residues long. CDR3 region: CASSLDRVGEQYF. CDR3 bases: TGTGCCAGCAGCTTAGACCGAGTGGGAGAGCAGTACTTC. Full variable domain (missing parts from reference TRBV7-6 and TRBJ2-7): GAGVSQSPRYKVTKRGQDVALRCDPISGHVSLYWYRQALGQGPEFLTYFNYEAQQDKSGLPNDRFSAERPEGSISTLTIQRTEQRDSAMYRCASSLDRVGEQYFGPGTRLTVT.

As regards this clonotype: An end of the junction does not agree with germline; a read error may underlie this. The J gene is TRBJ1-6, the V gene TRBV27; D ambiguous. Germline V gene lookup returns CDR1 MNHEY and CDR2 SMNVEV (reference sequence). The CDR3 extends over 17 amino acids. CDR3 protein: CASSSLARTGPSSPIHF. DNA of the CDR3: TGTGCCAGCAGTTCACTCGCCCGGACTGGGCCGTCTTCACCCATCCACTTT.

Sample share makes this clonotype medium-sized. The CDR3 nucleotides read TGTGCCATCAGGAGGGGGAACACTGAAGCTTTCTTT. This sequence encodes CAIRRGNTEAFF. V gene TRBV10-3 combines with J gene TRBJ1-1, with D perhaps TRBD1 (5 bases). Looked up from germline, CDR1 is ENHRY and CDR2 is SYGVKD. This CDR3 is built from 12 residues. V lost 6 bases and J 1 base, leaving 6 bases between the germline ends.

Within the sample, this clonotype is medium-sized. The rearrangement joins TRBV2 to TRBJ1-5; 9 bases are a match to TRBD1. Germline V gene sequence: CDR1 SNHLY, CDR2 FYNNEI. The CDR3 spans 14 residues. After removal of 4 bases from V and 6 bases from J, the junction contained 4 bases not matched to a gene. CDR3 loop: CASSGTGVRQPQHF. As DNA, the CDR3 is TGTGCCAGCAGTGGGACAGGGGTCCGTCAGCCCCAGCATTTT.

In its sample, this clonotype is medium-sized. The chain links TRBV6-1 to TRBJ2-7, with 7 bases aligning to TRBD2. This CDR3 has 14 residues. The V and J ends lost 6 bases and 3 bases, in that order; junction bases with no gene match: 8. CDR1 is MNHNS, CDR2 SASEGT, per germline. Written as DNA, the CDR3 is TGTGCCAGCAGCCTGGGGGGGGTTGACTACGAGCAGTACTTC. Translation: CASSLGGVDYEQYF.

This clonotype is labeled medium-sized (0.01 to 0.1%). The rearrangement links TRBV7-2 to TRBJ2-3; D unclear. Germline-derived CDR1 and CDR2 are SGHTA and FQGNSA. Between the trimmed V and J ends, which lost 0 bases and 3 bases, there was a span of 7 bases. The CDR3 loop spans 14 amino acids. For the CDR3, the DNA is TGTGCCAGCAGCTTAGCCCGCCTAACAGATACGCAGTATTTT. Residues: CASSLARLTDTQYF.

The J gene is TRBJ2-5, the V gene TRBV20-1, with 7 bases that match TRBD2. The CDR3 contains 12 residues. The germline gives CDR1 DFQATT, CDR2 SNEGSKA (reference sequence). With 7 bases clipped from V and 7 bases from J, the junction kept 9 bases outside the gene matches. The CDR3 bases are TGCAGTGTTCCTTCTAGCGGTGGGACCCAGTACTTC. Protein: CSVPSSGGTQYF.

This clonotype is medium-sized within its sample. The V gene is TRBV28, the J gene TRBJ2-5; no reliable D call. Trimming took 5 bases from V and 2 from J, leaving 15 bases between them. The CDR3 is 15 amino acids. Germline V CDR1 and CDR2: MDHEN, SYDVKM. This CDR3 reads CASSPPGGGQETQYF. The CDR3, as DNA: TGTGCCAGCAGTCCACCCGGCGGTGGGCAAGAGACCCAGTACTTC. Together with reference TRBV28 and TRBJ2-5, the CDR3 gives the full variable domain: DVKVTQSSRYLVKRTGEKVFLECVQDMDHENMFWYRQDPGLGLRLIYFSYDVKMKEKGDIPEGYSVSREKKERFSLILESASTNQTSMYLCASSPPGGGQETQYFGPGTRLLVL.

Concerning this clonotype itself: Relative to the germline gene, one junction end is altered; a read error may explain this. The CDR3 nucleotides read TGCGCCAGCAGTGAGCGGAATCAGCCCCAGCGTTTT. This gives the protein CASSERNQPQRF. The chain links TRBV10-2 to TRBJ1-5, with D unclear. CDR1 is WSHSY, CDR2 SAAADI, per germline. This CDR3 is 12 amino acids long.

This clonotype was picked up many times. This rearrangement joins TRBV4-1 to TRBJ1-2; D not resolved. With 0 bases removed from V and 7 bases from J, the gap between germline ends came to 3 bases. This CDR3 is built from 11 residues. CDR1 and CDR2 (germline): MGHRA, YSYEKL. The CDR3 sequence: CASSQEGGYTF. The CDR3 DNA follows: TGCGCCAGCAGCCAAGAGGGTGGCTACACCTTC.

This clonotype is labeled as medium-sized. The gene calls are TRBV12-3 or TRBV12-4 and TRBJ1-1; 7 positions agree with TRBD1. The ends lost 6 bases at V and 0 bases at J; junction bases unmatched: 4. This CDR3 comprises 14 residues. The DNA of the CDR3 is TGTGCCAGCAGCCGGGGACAGATGAACACTGAAGCTTTCTTT. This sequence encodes CASSRGQMNTEAFF.

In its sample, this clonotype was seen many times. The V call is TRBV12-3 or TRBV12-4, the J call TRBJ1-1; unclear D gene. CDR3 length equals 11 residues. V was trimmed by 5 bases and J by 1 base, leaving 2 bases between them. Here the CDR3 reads CASSENTEAFF. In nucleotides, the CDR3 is TGTGCCAGCAGTGAGAACACTGAAGCTTTCTTT.

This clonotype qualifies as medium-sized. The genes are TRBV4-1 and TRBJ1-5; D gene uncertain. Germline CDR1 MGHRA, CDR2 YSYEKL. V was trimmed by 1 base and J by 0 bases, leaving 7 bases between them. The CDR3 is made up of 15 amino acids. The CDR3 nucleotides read TGCGCCAGCAGCCAAGGCCCCAATAGCAATCAGCCCCAGCATTTT. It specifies CASSQGPNSNQPQHF.

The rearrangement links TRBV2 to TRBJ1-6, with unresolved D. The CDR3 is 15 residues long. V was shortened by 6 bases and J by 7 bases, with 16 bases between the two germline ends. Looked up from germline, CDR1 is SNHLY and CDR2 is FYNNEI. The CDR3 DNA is TGTGCCAGCAGGGGCCTAAGAGAGAGGAATTCACCCCTCCACTTT. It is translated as CASRGLRERNSPLHF.

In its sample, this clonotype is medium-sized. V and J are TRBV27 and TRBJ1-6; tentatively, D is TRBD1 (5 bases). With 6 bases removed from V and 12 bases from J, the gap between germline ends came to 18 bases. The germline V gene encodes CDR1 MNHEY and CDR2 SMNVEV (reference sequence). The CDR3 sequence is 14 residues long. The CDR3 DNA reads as TGTGCCAGCAGGGGGACCGGGACCCCTGTACCCCTCCACTTT. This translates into CASRGTGTPVPLHF.

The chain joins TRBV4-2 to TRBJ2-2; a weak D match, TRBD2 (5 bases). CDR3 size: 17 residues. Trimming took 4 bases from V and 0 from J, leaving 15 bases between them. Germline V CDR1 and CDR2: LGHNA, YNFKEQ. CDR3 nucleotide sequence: TGTGCCAGCAGCCCGTACCAGGCGGGCGCGAACACCGGGGAGCTGTTTTTT. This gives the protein CASSPYQAGANTGELFF.

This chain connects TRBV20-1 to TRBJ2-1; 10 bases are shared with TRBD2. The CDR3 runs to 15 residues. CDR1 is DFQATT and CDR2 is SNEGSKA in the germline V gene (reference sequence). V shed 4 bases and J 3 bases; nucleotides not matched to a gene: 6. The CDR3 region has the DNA TGCAGTGCTAATGTCGGACTAGCGGTCTACAATGAGCAGTTCTTC. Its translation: CSANVGLAVYNEQFF.

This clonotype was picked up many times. The CDR3 protein is CASSTPPWDKNIQYF. As DNA, the CDR3 is TGTGCCAGCAGCACGCCGCCATGGGACAAAAACATTCAGTACTTC. The chain is built from TRBV11-2 and TRBJ2-4; D call uncertain. V lost 5 bases to trimming and J lost 3 bases, with 14 bases between them. The CDR3 contains 15 residues. The germline CDR1 and CDR2 sequences are SGHAT and FQNNGV.

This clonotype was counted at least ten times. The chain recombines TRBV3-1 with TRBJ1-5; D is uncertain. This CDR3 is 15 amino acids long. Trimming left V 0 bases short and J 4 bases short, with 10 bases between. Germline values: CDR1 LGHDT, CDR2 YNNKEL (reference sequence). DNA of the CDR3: TGTGCCAGCAGCCAAGATCTCGGCAGTAATCAGCCCCAGCATTTT. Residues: CASSQDLGSNQPQHF.

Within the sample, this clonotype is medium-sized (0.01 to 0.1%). The CDR3 reads CASSLGYYNEQFF. In nucleotides, the CDR3 is TGTGCCAGCAGCTTAGGGTACTACAATGAGCAGTTCTTC. The chain combines TRBV7-2 with TRBJ2-1; D not resolved. V lost 1 base and J 3 bases, leaving 4 bases between the germline ends. This CDR3 has 13 amino acids. Germline V gene data show CDR1 as SGHTA and CDR2 as FQGNSA.

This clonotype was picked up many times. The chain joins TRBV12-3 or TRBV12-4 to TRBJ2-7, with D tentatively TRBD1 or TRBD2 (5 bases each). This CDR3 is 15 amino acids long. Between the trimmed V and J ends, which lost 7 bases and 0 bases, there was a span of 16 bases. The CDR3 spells CASIQTGTGSYEQYF. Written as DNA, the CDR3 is TGTGCCAGCATCCAGACCGGGACGGGCTCCTACGAGCAGTACTTC.

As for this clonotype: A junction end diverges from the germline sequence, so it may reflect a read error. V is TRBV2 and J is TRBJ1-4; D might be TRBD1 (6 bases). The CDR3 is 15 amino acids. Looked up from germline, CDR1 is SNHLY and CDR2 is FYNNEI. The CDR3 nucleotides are TGTGCCAGCCGGCTTAGCCCAGGGGCTAATGGAAAACTGTTTTTT. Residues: CASRLSPGANGKLFF.